This TCR beta chain emerged from a study of PD-1 blockade in classical Hodgkin lymphoma. Turning to the study itself: Patients were given intravenous nivolumab, 3 mg/kg, every 2 weeks.

Brentuximab vedotin exposure varied, and every patient relapsed after autologous stem cell transplantation. Patients reached a best response of complete response, partial response or progressive disease. V lost 1 base, J lost 3 bases, and 10 bases lay in between. This CDR3 comprises 15 residues. CDR1 is SGHDN and CDR2 is FVKESK in the germline V gene. The repertoire was sequenced with immunoSEQ multiplex PCR; TCRdb's copy has only in-frame clones and lacks some. The table lists about 110,000 clones, 89% of them singletons, with approximately 20% in the top ten. The receptor's source is a human donor with classical Hodgkin lymphoma. The sample here was peripheral blood mononuclear cells (PBMCs), taken before the second cycle of nivolumab. The chain combines TRBV14 with TRBJ2-4; either TRBD1 or TRBD2 may supply D (5 bases each). The CDR3 DNA follows: TGTGCCAGCAGCCAAGCGGGACGGATCAAAAACATTCAGTACTTC. It codes for CASSQAGRIKNIQYF.